This passage covers 2 T cell receptor beta chains from one sample sequenced in a study of vaccination and CD4 T cells after COVID-19. Cultured CD4+ T-cell DNA underwent Oncomine TCR Beta short-read sequencing. Using its own MiXCR run on the PCR reads, TCRdb lists one record per CDR3 protein. Here the sample spans some 16,000 distinct CDR3 sequences, roughly half being singletons. Treatment noted: roughly 10-day PBMC culture with coronavirus spike peptide pools or control peptides (ViraFEST assay). These receptors' targets are unknown. The sample was CD4+ T cells from blood, cultured in vitro. These receptors originate from a human donor who had recovered from COVID-19.

CDR3 amino acids: CASSRDRGTDTQYF. The CDR3 region has the DNA TGTGCCAGCAGTCGGGACAGGGGCACAGATACGCAGTATTTT. This chain joins TRBV28 and TRBJ2-3; TRBD1 agrees at 9 bases. CDR1 is MDHEN, CDR2 SYDVKM, per germline. The CDR3 is 14 residues long. Losses at the gene ends were 5 bases for V and 1 base for J; bases not matched to a gene: 1.

The J gene is TRBJ2-7, the V gene TRBV6-1; D is perhaps TRBD2 (5 bases). Germline V gives CDR1 MNHNS, CDR2 SASEGT. This CDR3 has 12 amino acids. Trimming removed 2 bases at V and 5 bases at J, with 7 bases between. CDR3 region: CASSEPGDEQYF. CDR3 sequence (DNA): TGTGCCAGCAGTGAACCCGGGGACGAGCAGTACTTC.